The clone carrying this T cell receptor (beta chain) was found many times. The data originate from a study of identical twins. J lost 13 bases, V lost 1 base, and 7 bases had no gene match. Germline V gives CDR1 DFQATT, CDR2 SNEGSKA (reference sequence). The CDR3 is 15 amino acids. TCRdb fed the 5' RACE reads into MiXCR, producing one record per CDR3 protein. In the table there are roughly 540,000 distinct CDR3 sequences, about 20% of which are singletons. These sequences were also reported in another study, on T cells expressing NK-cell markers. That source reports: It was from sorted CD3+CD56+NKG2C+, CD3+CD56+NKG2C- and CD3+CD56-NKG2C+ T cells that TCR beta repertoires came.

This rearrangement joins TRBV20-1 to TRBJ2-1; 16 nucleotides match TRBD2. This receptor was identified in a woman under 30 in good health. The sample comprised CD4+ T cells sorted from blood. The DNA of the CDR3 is TGCAGTGCTAGAGTTCCGGGACTAGCGGGGGGGCCTCAGTTCTTC. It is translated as CSARVPGLAGGPQFF.